Following are 23 T cell receptor beta chains from one sample sequenced in a study of blood T cell repertoires in COVID-19 (TCRdb year 2020). Receptor amplification or capture employed the immunoSEQ multiplex PCR assay. This immuneACCESS table, as held by TCRdb, lists in-frame sequences with V and J called but not all clones. Of the missing ones, under half trace to an unresolved V gene in checked studies; the others have no known cause. Counted in this sample were about 120,000 clones; 70% to 85% of them appeared once. The ten largest account for approximately 5% of the sample. Sequenced material: peripheral blood. These receptors all come from a woman between 65 and 79 years old with acute or convalescent COVID-19.

The chain has TRBV7-3 and TRBJ2-1, with 10 bases lining up with TRBD1. Germline V gene lookup returns CDR1 SGHTA and CDR2 FQGTGA. This CDR3 has 16 amino acids. J gave up 6 bases and V 6 bases, and 11 bases lay outside the gene matches. The CDR3 protein is CASSLEGTGVLNEQFF. CDR3 sequence (DNA): TGTGCCAGCAGTTTAGAGGGGACAGGGGTTCTCAATGAGCAGTTCTTC.

J is TRBJ1-2 and V is TRBV6-1, with TRBD1 as a possible D gene (5 bases). This CDR3 comprises 15 residues. V shed 1 base and J shed 8 bases, with 17 bases lying between them. Germline values: CDR1 MNHNS, CDR2 SASEGT. The CDR3 DNA follows: TGTGCCAGCAGTGAAGGGGCGGGGGTGATGGCCGGCTACACCTTC. This sequence encodes CASSEGAGVMAGYTF.

V and J are TRBV7-2 and TRBJ2-7; 7 bases are a match to TRBD1. V lost 0 bases, J lost 3 bases, and 5 bases stayed unmatched. The CDR3 contains 15 residues. Germline CDR1 reads SGHTA; CDR2 reads FQGNSA. CDR3: CASSLAPGQFYEQYV. The CDR3 nucleotides are TGTGCCAGCAGCTTAGCCCCGGGACAGTTCTACGAGCAGTACGTC.

The sample holds a few counts of this clone. J is TRBJ2-2 and V is TRBV7-9, with D possibly TRBD1 on 5 matching bases. Trimming cost V 7 bases and J 5 bases, with 20 bases left between them. Germline loops: CDR1 SEHNR, CDR2 FQNEAQ (reference sequence). This CDR3 comprises 16 residues. The CDR3 here is CASTRSGDRRTGELFF. In DNA, the CDR3 is TGTGCCAGCACGAGGTCGGGTGACAGACGAACCGGGGAGCTGTTTTTT.

J is TRBJ2-3 and V is TRBV19, with TRBD1 matching 10 bases. CDR1 LNHDA and CDR2 SQIVND come from the germline V gene (reference sequence). Trimming removed 5 bases from V and 3 bases from J; junction bases left unmatched: 2. The CDR3 length is 14 residues. In DNA, the CDR3 is TGTGCCAGTAGTGACAGGGGGCGAACAGATACGCAGTATTTT. The encoded protein is CASSDRGRTDTQYF.

The V call is TRBV7-2, the J call TRBJ1-2, with 8 bases aligning to TRBD1. The germline V gene has CDR1 SGHTA and CDR2 FQGNSA. With 3 bases clipped from V and 4 bases from J, the junction kept 4 bases outside the gene matches. The CDR3 is 14 residues long. CDR3 coding DNA: TGTGCCAGCAGCTTTTCAGGGGGCCCCTATGGCTACACCTTC. It encodes CASSFSGGPYGYTF. The full variable domain, rest sourced from reference TRBV7-2 and TRBJ1-2, is GAGVSQSPSNKVTEKGKDVELRCDPISGHTALYWYRQSLGQGLEFLIYFQGNSAPDKSGLPSDRFSAERTGGSVSTLTIQRTQQEDSAVYLCASSFSGGPYGYTFGSGTRLTVV.

The J gene is TRBJ2-1, the V gene TRBV7-9, with TRBD1 matching 7 bases. Losses at the gene ends were 5 bases for V and 7 bases for J; bases not matched to a gene: 11. Germline V gene sequence: CDR1 SEHNR, CDR2 FQNEAQ (reference sequence). The CDR3 spans 15 residues. This CDR3 is CASSQIPGQPNEQFF. The CDR3 nucleotides are TGTGCCAGCAGCCAAATACCGGGACAGCCGAATGAGCAGTTCTTC.

The V and J genes are TRBV25-1 and TRBJ1-1; D is possibly TRBD1 (6 bases). Germline loops: CDR1 MGHDK, CDR2 SYGVNS. The ends were cut back, 9 bases at V and 5 bases at J, with 22 bases in the middle. There are 15 residues in the CDR3. CDR3 protein: CASQSSRGGWTEAFF. The CDR3, as DNA: TGTGCCAGTCAATCATCGAGGGGGGGGTGGACTGAAGCTTTCTTT.

The chain employs TRBV4-3 and TRBJ1-6; D might be TRBD1 (5 bases). From germline, CDR1 is LGHNA and CDR2 YSLEER. V lost 0 bases and J lost 9, with 12 bases in between. CDR3 length: 15 amino acids. DNA for the CDR3: TGCGCCAGCAGCCAAGAAGGGCAGGGTGGTTCACCCCTCCACTTT. Translated: CASSQEGQGGSPLHF.

The chain couples TRBV7-8 to TRBJ2-1; 9 nucleotides agree with TRBD2. Germline V gives CDR1 SGHVS, CDR2 FQNEAQ. The CDR3 is 13 amino acids. The junction had 2 bases not matched to a gene; V was cut back by 3 bases and J by 8 bases. The CDR3 spells CASSFSGGHEQFF. DNA for the CDR3: TGTGCCAGCAGCTTTAGCGGGGGCCATGAGCAGTTCTTC.

The genes are TRBV2 and TRBJ2-5; TRBD2 matches at 11 bases. The CDR3 has 16 residues. The junction had 12 bases not matched to a gene; V was cut back by 7 bases and J by 5 bases. Germline CDR1 and CDR2: SNHLY and FYNNEI. The CDR3 reads CASTGNSGGALETQYF. In nucleotides, the CDR3 is TGTGCCAGCACGGGAAATAGCGGGGGGGCCTTGGAGACCCAGTACTTC.

The V gene is TRBV10-3, the J gene TRBJ1-2; tentative D call: TRBD1 (5 bases). V lost 2 bases and J 0 bases, leaving 10 bases between the germline ends. There are 15 residues in the CDR3. Germline CDR1 ENHRY, CDR2 SYGVKD. As DNA, the CDR3 is TGTGCCATCAGTGAGACAGGAGACCCTAACTATGGCTACACCTTC. Translated, it gives CAISETGDPNYGYTF.

The chain couples TRBV2 to TRBJ1-2; D unclear. Germline V lookup: CDR1 SNHLY, CDR2 FYNNEI. V dropped 0 bases and J dropped 0 bases, with 8 bases sitting between them. This CDR3 is built from 15 residues. The CDR3 loop reads CASSEAGRANYGYTF. The CDR3 DNA reads as TGTGCCAGCAGTGAAGCGGGGAGGGCTAACTATGGCTACACCTTC.

The CDR3 region has the DNA TGTGCCAGCAGCCAAGGGGGCCCCGGGGATACGCAGTATTTT. It yields the protein CASSQGGPGDTQYF. V usage is TRBV14 and J usage is TRBJ2-3, with D maybe TRBD1 (5 bases). Germline assignment: CDR1 SGHDN and CDR2 FVKESK. The CDR3 is 14 residues long. V was trimmed by 1 base and J by 6 bases, leaving 11 bases between them. Using reference TRBV14 and TRBJ2-3 for the parts outside the CDR3, the full variable domain is EAGVTQFPSHSVIEKGQTVTLRCDPISGHDNLYWYRRVMGKEIKFLLHFVKESKQDESGMPNNRFLAERTGGTYSTLKVQPAELEDSGVYFCASSQGGPGDTQYFGPGTRLTVL.

The V gene is TRBV9, the J gene TRBJ1-1; D is unresolved. The ends were cut back, 0 bases at V and 2 bases at J, with 8 bases in the middle. The CDR3 spans 14 residues. Germline CDR1 is SGDLS and CDR2 is YYNGEE. The CDR3 coding sequence is TGTGCCAGCAGCGTAGATCCTTATAACACTGAAGCTTTCTTT. Residues: CASSVDPYNTEAFF.

The chain recombines TRBV5-1 with TRBJ2-5; 8 bases map to TRBD2. The CDR3 covers 14 residues. V shed 2 bases and J 0 bases; nucleotides not matched to a gene: 0. The germline V gene has CDR1 SGHRS and CDR2 YFSETQ. The CDR3 DNA is TGCGCCAGCAGCTTTAGCGGGGACCAAGAGACCCAGTACTTC. Translation gives CASSFSGDQETQYF.

The chain joins TRBV2 to TRBJ1-5; a weak D match, TRBD1 (5 bases). The V end was cut by 3 bases, the J end by 4 bases, with 13 bases between. Per the germline V gene, CDR1 is SNHLY and CDR2 is FYNNEI. The CDR3 has 15 residues. As DNA, the CDR3 is TGTGCCAGCAGTGAGGGGGGAATGGGGAATCAGCCCCAGCATTTT. Its translation: CASSEGGMGNQPQHF. Combining the CDR3 with reference TRBV2 and TRBJ1-5 gives the whole variable domain EPEVTQTPSHQVTQMGQEVILRCVPISNHLYFYWYRQILGQKVEFLVSFYNNEISEKSEIFDDQFSVERPDGSNFTLKIRSTKLEDSAMYFCASSEGGMGNQPQHFGDGTRLSIL.

The chain employs TRBV19 and TRBJ1-1; D uncertain. The CDR3 extends over 16 amino acids. Germline V lookup: CDR1 LNHDA, CDR2 SQIVND (reference sequence). With 4 bases removed from V and 2 bases from J, the gap between germline ends came to 17 bases. The CDR3 loop reads CASSRQDPPPNTEAFF. The CDR3 DNA is TGTGCCAGTAGTAGACAAGACCCCCCACCTAACACTGAAGCTTTCTTT.

V usage is TRBV6-6 and J usage is TRBJ2-1; 9 bases match TRBD2. Germline V CDR1 and CDR2: MNHNY, SVGAGI (reference sequence). CDR3 length: 15 residues. Trimming took 6 bases from V and 10 from J; bases not matched to a gene: 13. CDR3 nucleotides: TGTGCCAGCAGCTACGGACAGACTAGCGGCAACGAGCAGTTCTTC. The encoded protein is CASSYGQTSGNEQFF.

With respect to this clone: A read error may produce the germline difference seen at one junction end. This rearrangement joins TRBV6-5 to TRBJ1-5, with D tentatively TRBD1 (6 bases). The CDR3 has 13 residues. Germline CDR1 reads MNHEY; CDR2 reads SVGAGI. In nucleotides, the CDR3 is TGTGCCTGCAGCTCAGCCCAGGGGTGGCCCCAGCATTTT. Translation: CACSSAQGWPQHF.

J is TRBJ2-1 and V is TRBV5-6; 8 bases line up with TRBD2. The ends lost 4 bases at V and 7 bases at J; junction bases unmatched: 10. CDR1 is SGHDT and CDR2 is YYEEEE in the germline V gene. CDR3 length: 15 amino acids. Here the CDR3 reads CASSPLIAGPNEQFF. CDR3 DNA: TGTGCCAGCAGCCCTTTGATAGCGGGGCCTAATGAGCAGTTCTTC.

V usage is TRBV6-4 and J usage is TRBJ2-1, with TRBD2 identical over 8 bases. V gave up 5 bases and J gave up 10 bases; unmatched junction bases: 10. Germline loops: CDR1 MRHNA, CDR2 SNTAGT. CDR3 length equals 14 residues. The CDR3 reads CASSPSAGAFEQFF. DNA for the CDR3: TGTGCCAGCAGTCCGTCAGCGGGGGCATTCGAGCAGTTCTTC.

This clone was seen just once. V is TRBV5-4 and J is TRBJ2-3; 7 bases are shared with TRBD2. J was trimmed by 2 bases and V by 5 bases; bases with no gene match: 5. Germline CDR1 and CDR2: SGHNT and YYREEE (reference sequence). CDR3 length equals 14 residues. The CDR3 nucleotides are TGTGCCAGCAGTTCCGGGACTATCACAGATACGCAGTATTTT. Translating it yields CASSSGTITDTQYF.